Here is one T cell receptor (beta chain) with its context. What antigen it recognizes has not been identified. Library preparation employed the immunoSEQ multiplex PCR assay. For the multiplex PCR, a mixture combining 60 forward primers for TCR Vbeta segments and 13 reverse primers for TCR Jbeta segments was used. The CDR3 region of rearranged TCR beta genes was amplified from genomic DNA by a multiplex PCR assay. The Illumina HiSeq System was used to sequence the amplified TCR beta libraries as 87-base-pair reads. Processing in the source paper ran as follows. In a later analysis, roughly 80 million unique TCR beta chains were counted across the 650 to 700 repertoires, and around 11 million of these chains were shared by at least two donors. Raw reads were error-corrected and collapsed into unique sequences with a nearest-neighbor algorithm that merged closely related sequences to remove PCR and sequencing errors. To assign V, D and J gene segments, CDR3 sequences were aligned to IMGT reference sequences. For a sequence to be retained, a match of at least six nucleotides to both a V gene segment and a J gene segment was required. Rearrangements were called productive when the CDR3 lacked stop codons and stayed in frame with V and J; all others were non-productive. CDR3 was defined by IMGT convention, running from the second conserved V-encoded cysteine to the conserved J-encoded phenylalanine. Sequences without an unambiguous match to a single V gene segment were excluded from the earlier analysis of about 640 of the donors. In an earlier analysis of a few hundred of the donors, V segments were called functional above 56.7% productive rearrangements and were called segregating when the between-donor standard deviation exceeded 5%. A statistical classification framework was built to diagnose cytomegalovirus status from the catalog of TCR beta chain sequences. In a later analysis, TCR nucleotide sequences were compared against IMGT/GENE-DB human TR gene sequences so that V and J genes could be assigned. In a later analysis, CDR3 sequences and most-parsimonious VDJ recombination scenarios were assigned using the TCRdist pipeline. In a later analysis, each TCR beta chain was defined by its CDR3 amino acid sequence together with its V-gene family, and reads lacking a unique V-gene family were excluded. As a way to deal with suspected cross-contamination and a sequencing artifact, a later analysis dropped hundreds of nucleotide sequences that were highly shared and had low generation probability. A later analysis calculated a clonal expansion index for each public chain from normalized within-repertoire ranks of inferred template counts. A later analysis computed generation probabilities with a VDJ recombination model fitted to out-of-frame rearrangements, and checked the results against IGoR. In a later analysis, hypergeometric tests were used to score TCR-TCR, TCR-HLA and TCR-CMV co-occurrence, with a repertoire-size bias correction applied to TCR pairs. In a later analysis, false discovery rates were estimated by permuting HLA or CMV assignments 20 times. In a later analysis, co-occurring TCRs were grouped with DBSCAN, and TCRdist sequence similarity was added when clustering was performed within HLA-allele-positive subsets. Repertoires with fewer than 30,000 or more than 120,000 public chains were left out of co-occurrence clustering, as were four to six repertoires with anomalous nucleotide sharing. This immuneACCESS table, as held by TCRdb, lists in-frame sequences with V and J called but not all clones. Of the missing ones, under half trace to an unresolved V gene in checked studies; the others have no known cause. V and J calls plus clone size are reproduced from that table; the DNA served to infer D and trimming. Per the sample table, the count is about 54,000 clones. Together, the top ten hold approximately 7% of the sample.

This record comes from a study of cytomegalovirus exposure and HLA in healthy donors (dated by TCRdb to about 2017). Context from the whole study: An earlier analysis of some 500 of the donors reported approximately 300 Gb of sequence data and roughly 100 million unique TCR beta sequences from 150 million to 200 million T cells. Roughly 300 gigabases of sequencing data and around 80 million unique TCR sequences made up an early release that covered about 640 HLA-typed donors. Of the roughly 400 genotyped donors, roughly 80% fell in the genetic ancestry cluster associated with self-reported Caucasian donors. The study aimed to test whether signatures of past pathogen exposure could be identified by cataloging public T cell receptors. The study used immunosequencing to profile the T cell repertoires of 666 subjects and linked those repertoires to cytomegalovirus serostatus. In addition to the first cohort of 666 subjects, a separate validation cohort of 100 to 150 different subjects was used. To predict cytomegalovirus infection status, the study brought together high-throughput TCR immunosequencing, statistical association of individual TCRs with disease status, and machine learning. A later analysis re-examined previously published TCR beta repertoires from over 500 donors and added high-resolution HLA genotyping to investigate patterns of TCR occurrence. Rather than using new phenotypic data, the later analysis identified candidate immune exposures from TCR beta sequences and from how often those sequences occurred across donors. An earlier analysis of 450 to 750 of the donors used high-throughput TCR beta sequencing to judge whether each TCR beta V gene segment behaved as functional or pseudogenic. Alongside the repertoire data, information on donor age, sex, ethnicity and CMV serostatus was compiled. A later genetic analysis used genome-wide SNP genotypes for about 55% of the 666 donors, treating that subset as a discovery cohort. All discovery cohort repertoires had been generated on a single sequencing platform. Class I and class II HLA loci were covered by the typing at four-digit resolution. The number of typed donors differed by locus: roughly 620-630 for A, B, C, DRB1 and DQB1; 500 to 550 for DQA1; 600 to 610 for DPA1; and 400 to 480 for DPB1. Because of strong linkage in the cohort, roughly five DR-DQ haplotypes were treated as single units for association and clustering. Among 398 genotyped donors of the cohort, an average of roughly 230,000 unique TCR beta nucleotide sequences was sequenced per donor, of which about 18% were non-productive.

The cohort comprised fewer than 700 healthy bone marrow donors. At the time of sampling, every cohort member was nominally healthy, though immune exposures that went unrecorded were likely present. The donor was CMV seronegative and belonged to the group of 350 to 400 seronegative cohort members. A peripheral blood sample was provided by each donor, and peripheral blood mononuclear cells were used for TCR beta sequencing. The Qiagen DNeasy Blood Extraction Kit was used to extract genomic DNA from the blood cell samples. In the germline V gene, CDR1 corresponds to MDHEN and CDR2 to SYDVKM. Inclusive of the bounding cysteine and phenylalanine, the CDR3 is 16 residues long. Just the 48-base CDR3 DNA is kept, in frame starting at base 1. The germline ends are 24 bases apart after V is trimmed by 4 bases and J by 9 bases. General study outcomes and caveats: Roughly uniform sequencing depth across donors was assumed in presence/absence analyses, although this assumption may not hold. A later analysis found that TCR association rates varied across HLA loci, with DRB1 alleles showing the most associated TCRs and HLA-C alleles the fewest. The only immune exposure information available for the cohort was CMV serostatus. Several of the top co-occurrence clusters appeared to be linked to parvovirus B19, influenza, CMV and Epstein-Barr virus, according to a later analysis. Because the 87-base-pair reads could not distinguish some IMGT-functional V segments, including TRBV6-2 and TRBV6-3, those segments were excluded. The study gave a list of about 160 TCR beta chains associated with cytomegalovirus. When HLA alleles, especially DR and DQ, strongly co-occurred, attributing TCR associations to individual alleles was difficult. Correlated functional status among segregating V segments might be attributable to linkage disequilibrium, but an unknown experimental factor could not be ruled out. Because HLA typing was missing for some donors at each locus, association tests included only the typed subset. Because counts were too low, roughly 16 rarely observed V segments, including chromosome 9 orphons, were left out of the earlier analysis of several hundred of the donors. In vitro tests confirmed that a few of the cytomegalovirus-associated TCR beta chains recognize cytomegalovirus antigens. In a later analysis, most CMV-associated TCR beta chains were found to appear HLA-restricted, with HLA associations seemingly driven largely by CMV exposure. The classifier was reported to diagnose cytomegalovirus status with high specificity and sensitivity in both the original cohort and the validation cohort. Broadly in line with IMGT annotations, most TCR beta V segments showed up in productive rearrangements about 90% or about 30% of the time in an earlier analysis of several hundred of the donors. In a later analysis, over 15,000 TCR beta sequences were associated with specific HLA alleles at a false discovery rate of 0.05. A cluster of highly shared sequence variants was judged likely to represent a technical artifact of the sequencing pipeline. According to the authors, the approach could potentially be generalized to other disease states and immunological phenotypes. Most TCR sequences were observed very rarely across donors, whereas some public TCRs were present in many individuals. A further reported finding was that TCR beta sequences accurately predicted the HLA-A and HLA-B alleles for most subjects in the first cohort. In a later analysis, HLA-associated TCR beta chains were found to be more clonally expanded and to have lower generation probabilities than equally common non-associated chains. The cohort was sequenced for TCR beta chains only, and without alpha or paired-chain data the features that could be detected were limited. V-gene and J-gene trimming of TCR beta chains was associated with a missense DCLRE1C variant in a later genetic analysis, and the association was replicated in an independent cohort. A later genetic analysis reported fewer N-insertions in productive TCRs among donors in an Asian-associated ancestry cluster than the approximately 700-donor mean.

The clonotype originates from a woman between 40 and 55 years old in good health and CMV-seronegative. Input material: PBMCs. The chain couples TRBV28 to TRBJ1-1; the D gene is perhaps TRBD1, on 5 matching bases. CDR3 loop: CASSSIIPTGTTQAFF. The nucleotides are TGTGCCAGCAGTTCCATCATTCCGACCGGGACTACCCAAGCTTTCTTT.